This TCR beta chain was retrieved from a study of blood T cell repertoires in COVID-19. Across the study: Acute-phase and convalescent COVID-19 samples originated in the United States, Italy and Spain.

Libraries were prepared by immunoSEQ multiplex PCR; TCRdb keeps only in-frame clonotypes and omits some of them. In the table there are roughly 120,000 clones, 85% to 90% of which are singletons. CDR3 length: 15 amino acids. Trimming shortened V by 0 bases and J by 5 bases, and 13 bases separated the two germline ends. Per germline, CDR1 MNHEY and CDR2 SVGAGI. Sequenced: peripheral blood. The receptor was isolated from a man aged 70 or older who had recovered from COVID-19. The chain has TRBV6-5 and TRBJ1-2; D may be TRBD1 (5 bases). The CDR3, as DNA: TGTGCCAGCAGTTACTCTGTCCAGGGAGGATATGGCTACACCTTC. Its protein is CASSYSVQGGYGYTF.